Reported below is one T cell receptor (beta chain). Antigen unknown. This entry is derived from a study of T and B cells in COVID-19 patients. Study-level information: The recovered cohort's median age was approximately 37 years, versus less than 75 years in active infection. Of about 20 active-infection patients, about a dozen were critically ill with mechanical ventilation or extracorporeal membrane oxygenation. Study-wide findings and caveats: Sorted SARS-CoV-2-responsive or tetramer+ T cells and CD4+, regulatory and CD8+ subsets were not yet sequenced. At recovery TRB diversity and richness exceeded healthy donors, after highly clonal active COVID-19 repertoires.

Each TRB amplification used roughly 240-550 ng of genomic DNA from blood. Germline CDR1 is DFQATT and CDR2 is SNEGSKA (reference sequence). V was pared by 2 bases and J by 3 bases, with 9 bases of the junction left unmatched. The CDR3 covers 15 residues. BIOMED2 TRB-A/B primer pools were used in multiplex TRB PCR. TCRdb re-called the multiplex PCR reads with MiXCR, one entry per CDR3 protein. The sample yields 13,000 or so distinct CDR3 sequences, roughly 28% seen once. The chain carries TRBV20-1 and TRBJ2-7, with 8 bases identical to TRBD2. This clonotype was sampled from a human donor who had recovered from COVID-19. The sequenced sample was blood. The CDR3 loop reads CSARMFGAGGYEQYF. The CDR3 nucleotides read TGCAGTGCTAGAATGTTCGGTGCGGGGGGCTACGAGCAGTACTTC.